This T cell receptor beta chain derives from a study of shared clonotypes between healthy human individuals. Study-wide background: Per-donor plates numbered three CD4 naive, three CD4 memory, two CD8 naive and one CD8 memory. Study-level points and caveats: Despite large depth, sorted-subset datasets appeared incompletely sequenced.

Several immunoSEQ 96-well plates shared each subset's DNA, each plate a replicate. The method was immunoSEQ multiplex PCR; TCRdb's version includes in-frame clones alone and lacks a portion of them. This sample yields 600,000 to 750,000 clones, of which roughly two thirds are seen a single time; 1.8% belongs to the top ten. The study drew all its donors from Caucasian adults living in Nashville, Tennessee. This clone was found a few times. Its antigen is still unknown. An end of the junction differs from the germline gene, which may be a read error. The germline V gene encodes CDR1 KGHSH and CDR2 LQKENI. This CDR3 contains 14 residues.

This sequence was found in a woman aged 25 to 45 in good health. The J gene is TRBJ1-2, the V gene TRBV18, with D possibly being TRBD1 (6 bases). Material: memory CD4+ T cells sorted from blood. Subset defined: CD45RA-negative fraction. The CDR3 sequence: CASSPLREVPSGHF. For the CDR3, the DNA is TGTGCCAGCTCACCACTCAGAGAGGTCCCCTCGGGACACTTC.